This T cell receptor (beta chain) was observed in a study of shared clonotypes between healthy human individuals. This table comes from immunoSEQ multiplex PCR, and its TCRdb copy is limited to in-frame clones, with some not included. The sample contains about 990,000 clones, 70% to 80% of which appear only once. Source material: memory CD4+ T cells from PBMCs. This sample's subset: CD45RA-negative fraction. The clonotype comes from a man younger than 35 in good health. Some clones in this sample may be carry-over from other donors' samples.

CDR3 loop: CASSPPPHAEQYF. The CDR3 DNA is TGTGCCAGCAGTCCTCCCCCCCACGCCGAGCAGTACTTC. V usage is TRBV28 and J usage is TRBJ2-7, with D hard to call. The CDR3 has 13 amino acids. Germline V lookup: CDR1 MDHEN, CDR2 SYDVKM. Between the trimmed V and J ends, which lost 5 bases and 6 bases, there was a span of 14 bases.